This T cell receptor (beta chain) appears in the sequencing data of a study of blood T cell repertoires in COVID-19. For the study at large: PBMCs, B-cell-depleted T cells, or T cells provided the cDNA or gDNA that made up the material.

The study drew participants aged about 18 to 95 years from approximately 23 US areas. All recovered Cohort 3 donors got two negative PCRs, got clearance, or saw symptom resolution. Repertoires were generated with immunoSEQ multiplex PCR, while TCRdb's copy carries only in-frame clones and drops some. Of approximately 210,000 clones in the sample, roughly 82% were seen once. The specimen was PBMCs or T cells enriched from blood (not recorded which). This clonotype originated in a man aged 35 to 55 who had recovered from COVID-19.

The CDR3 nucleotides are TGCGCCAGCAGCGGCGGGACAGGGAACTCCTACAATGAGCAGTTCTTC. It codes for CASSGGTGNSYNEQFF. The gene calls are TRBV5-1 and TRBJ2-1; 9 bases match TRBD1. CDR1 and CDR2 (germline): SGHRS, YFSETQ. The V and J ends lost 4 bases and 0 bases, in that order; junction bases with no gene match: 5. The CDR3 runs 16 residues.